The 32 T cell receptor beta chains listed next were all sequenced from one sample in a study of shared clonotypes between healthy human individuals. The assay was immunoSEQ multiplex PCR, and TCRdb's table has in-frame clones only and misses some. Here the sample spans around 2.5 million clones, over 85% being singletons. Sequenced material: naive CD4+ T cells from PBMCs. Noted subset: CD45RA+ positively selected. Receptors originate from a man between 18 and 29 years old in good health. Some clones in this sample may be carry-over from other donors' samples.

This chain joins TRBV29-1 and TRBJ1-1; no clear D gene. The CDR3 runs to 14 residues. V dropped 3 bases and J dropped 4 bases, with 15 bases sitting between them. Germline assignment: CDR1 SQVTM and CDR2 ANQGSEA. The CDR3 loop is CSVDEAGAVTEAFF. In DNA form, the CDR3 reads TGCAGCGTTGACGAGGCGGGTGCGGTCACTGAAGCTTTCTTT.

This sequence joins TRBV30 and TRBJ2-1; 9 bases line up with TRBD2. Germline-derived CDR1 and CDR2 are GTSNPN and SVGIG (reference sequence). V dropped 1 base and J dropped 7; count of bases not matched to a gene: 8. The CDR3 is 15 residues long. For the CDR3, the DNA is TGTGCCTGGAGTGAGGGTAGCGGGAGATGGAATGAGCAGTTCTTC. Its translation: CAWSEGSGRWNEQFF.

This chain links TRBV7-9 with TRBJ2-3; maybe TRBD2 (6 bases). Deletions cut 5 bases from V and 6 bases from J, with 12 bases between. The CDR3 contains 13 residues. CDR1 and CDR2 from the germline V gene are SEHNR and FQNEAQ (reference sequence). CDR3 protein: CASSPLASDTQYF. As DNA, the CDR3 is TGTGCCAGCAGCCCACTAGCATCGGATACGCAGTATTTT.

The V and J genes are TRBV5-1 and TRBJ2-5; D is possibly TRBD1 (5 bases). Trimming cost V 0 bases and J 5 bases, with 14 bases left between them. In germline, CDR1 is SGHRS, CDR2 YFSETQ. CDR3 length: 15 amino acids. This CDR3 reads CASSLAGQSWETQYF. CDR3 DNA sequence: TGCGCCAGCAGCTTGGCAGGACAATCCTGGGAGACCCAGTACTTC.

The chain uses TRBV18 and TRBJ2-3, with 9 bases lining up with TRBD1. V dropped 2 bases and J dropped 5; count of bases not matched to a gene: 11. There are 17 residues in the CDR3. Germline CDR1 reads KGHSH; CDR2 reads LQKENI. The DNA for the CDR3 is TGTGCCAGCTCACCATATTTTCTGGGACAGGGCTTAGATACGCAGTATTTT. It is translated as CASSPYFLGQGLDTQYF.

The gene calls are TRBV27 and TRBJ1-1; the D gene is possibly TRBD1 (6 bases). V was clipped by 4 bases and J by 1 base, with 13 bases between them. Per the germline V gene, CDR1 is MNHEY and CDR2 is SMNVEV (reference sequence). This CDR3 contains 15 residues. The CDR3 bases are TGTGCCAGCAGTTCCCCCTTGACAGGGAACACTGAAGCTTTCTTT. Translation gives CASSSPLTGNTEAFF.

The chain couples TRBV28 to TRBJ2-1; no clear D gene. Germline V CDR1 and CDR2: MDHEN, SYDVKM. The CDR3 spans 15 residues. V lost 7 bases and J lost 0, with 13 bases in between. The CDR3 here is CASMSVPSSYNEQFF. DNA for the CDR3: TGTGCCAGCATGAGTGTTCCTTCCTCCTACAATGAGCAGTTCTTC.

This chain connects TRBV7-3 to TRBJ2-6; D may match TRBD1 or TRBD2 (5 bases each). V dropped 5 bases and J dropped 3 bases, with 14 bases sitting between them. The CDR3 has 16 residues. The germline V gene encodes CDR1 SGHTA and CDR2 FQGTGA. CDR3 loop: CASSPRGAIGANVLTF. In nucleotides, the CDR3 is TGTGCCAGCAGCCCGAGGGGCGCTATTGGGGCCAACGTCCTGACTTTC.

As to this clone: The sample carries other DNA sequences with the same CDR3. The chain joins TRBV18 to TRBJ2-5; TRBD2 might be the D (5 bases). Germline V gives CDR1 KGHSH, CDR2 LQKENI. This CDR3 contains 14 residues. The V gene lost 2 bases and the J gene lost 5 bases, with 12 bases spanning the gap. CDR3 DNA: TGTGCCAGCTCACCATCGGTCGGGATGGAGACCCAGTACTTC. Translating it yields CASSPSVGMETQYF. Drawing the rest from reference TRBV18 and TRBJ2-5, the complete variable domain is NAGVMQNPRHLVRRRGQEARLRCSPMKGHSHVYWYRQLPEEGLKFMVYLQKENIIDESGMPKERFSAEFPKEGPSILRIQQVVRGDSAAYFCASSPSVGMETQYFGPGTRLLVL.

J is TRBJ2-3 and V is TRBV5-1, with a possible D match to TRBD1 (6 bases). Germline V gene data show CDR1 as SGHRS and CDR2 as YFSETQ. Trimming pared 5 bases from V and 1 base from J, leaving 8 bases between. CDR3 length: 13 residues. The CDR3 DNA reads TGCGCCAGCAGACCAGGGGGCACAGATACGCAGTATTTT. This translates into CASRPGGTDTQYF. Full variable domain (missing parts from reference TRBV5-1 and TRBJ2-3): KAGVTQTPRYLIKTRGQQVTLSCSPISGHRSVSWYQQTPGQGLQFLFEYFSETQRNKGNFPGRFSGRQFSNSRSEMNVSTLELGDSALYLCASRPGGTDTQYFGPGTRLTVL.

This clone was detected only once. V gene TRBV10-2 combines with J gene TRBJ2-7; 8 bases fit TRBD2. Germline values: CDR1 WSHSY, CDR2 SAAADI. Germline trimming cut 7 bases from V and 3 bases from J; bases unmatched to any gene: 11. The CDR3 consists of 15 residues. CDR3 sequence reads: CASTKPGLGDYEQYF. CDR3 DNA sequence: TGCGCCAGCACCAAACCGGGACTAGGGGACTACGAGCAGTACTTC.

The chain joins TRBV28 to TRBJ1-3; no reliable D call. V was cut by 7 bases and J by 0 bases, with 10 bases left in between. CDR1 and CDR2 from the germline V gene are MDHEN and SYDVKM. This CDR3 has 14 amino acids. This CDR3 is CASTVVSSGNTIYF. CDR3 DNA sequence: TGTGCCAGCACGGTCGTTAGCTCTGGAAACACCATATATTTT.

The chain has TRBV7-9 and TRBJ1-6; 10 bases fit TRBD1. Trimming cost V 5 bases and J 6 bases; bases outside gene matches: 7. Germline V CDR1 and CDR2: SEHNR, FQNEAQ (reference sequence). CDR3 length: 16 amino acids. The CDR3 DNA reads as TGTGCCAGCAGCACGGGGACAGGGGTTGTTAATTCACCCCTCCACTTT. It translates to CASSTGTGVVNSPLHF.

The CDR3 DNA sequence: TGCGCCAGCAGCTTGGGGTCAGGGGTCGGCAACACTGAAGCTTTCTTT. It is translated as CASSLGSGVGNTEAFF. The genes are TRBV5-1 and TRBJ1-1; perhaps TRBD1 as D (6 bases). Per germline, CDR1 SGHRS and CDR2 YFSETQ. This CDR3 comprises 16 residues. V was clipped by 0 bases and J by 2 bases, with 14 bases between them.

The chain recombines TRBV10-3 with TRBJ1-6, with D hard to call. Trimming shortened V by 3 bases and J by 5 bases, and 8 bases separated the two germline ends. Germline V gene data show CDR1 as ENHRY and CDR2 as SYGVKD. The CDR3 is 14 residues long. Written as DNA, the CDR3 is TGTGCCATCAGTGAACGGATAGATAATTCACCCCTCCACTTT. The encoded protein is CAISERIDNSPLHF.

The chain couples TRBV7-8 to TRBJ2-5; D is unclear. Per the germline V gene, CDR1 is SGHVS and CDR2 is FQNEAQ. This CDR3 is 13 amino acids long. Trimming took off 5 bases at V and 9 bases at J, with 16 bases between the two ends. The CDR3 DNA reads TGTGCCAGCAGCCTCCGTCGGACCCAGGCCCAGTACTTC. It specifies CASSLRRTQAQYF.

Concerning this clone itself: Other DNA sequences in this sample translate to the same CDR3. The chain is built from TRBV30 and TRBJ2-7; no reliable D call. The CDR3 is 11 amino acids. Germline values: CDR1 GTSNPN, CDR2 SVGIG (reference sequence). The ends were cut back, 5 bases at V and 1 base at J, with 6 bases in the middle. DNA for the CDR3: TGTGCCTGGGGACGGTCCTACGAGCAGTACTTC. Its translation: CAWGRSYEQYF.

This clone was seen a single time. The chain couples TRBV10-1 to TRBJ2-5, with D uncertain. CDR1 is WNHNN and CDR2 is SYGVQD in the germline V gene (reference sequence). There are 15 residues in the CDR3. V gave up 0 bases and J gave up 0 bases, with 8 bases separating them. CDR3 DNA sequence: TGCGCCAGCAGTGAGTCCGGACGAAACCAAGAGACCCAGTACTTC. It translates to CASSESGRNQETQYF.

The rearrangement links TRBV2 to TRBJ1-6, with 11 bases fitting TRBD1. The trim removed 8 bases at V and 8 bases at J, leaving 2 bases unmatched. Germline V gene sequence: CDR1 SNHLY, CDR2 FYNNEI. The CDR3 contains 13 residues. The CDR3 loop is CASLDRGHSPLHF. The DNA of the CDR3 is TGTGCCAGCTTGGACAGGGGGCATTCACCCCTCCACTTT.

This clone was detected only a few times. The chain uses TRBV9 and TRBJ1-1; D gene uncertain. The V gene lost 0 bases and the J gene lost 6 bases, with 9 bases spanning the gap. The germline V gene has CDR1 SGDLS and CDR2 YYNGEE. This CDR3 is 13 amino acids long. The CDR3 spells CASSVAGSAEAFF. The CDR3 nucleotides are TGTGCCAGCAGCGTAGCTGGGTCAGCTGAAGCTTTCTTT.

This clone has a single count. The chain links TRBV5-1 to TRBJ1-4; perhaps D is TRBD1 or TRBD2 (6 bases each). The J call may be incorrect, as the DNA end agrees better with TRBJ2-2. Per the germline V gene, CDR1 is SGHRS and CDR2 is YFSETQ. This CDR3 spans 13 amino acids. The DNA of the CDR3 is TGCGCCAGCAGCCCCCTGGGGGGCCAGGAGCTGTTTTTT. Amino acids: CASSPLGGQELFF.

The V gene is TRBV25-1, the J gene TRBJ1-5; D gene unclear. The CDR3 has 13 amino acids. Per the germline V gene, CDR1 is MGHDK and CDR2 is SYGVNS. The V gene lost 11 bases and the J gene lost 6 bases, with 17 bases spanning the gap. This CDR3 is CALGYERGQPQHF. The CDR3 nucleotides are TGTGCCCTGGGGTATGAGCGGGGTCAGCCCCAGCATTTT.

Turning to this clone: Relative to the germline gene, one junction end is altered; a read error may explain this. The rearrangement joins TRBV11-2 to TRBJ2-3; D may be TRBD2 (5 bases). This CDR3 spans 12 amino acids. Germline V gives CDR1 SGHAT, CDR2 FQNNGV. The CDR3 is CASSRDSSLAHF. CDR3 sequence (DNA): TGTGCCAGCAGCCGAGACTCCTCGCTAGCCCATTTT.

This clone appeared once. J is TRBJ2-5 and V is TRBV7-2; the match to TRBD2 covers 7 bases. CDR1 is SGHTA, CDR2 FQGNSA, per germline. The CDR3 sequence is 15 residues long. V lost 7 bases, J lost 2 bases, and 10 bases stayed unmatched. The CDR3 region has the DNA TGTGCCAGCACTCAACCCGGGGGGTCTCAAGAGACCCAGTACTTC. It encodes CASTQPGGSQETQYF.

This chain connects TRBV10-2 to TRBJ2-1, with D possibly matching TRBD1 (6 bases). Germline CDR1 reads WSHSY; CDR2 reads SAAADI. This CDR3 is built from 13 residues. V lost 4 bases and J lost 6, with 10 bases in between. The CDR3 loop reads CASSGQVINEQFF. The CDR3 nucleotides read TGCGCCAGCAGTGGACAGGTGATCAATGAGCAGTTCTTC.

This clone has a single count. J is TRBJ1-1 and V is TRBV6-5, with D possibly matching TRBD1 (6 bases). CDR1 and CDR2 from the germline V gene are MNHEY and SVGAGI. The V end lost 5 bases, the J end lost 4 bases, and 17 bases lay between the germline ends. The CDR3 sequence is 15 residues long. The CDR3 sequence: CASSPGGRGGTEAFF. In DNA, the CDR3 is TGTGCCAGCAGTCCGGGAGGAAGAGGGGGCACTGAAGCTTTCTTT.

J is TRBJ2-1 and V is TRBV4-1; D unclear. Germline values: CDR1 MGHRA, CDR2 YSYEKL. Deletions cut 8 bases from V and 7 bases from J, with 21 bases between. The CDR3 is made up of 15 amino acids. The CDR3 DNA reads TGCGCCAGCCGCCCGATGTGGGCGGCCACGAATGAGCAGTTCTTC. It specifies CASRPMWAATNEQFF.

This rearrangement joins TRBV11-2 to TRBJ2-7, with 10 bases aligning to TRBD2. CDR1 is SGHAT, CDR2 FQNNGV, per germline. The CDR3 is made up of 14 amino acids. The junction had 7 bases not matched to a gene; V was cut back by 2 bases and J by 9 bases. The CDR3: CASSLLAGEGRQYF. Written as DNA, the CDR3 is TGTGCCAGCAGCTTACTAGCGGGAGAAGGTCGGCAGTACTTC.

This CDR3 is CASSLDGTATEAFF. For the CDR3, the DNA is TGTGCCAGCAGCTTAGACGGGACAGCTACTGAAGCTTTCTTT. The chain carries TRBV11-2 and TRBJ1-1; 7 positions agree with TRBD1. The germline V gene has CDR1 SGHAT and CDR2 FQNNGV. This CDR3 region has 14 residues. The V segment lost 0 bases and the J segment 5 bases; nucleotides outside the gene matches: 3.

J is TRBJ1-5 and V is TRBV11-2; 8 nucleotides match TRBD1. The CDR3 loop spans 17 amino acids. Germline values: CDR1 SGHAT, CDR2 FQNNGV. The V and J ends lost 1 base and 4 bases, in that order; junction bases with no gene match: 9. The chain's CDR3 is CASSLVFGDRPNQPQHF. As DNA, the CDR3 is TGTGCCAGCAGCTTAGTCTTCGGGGACAGGCCTAATCAGCCCCAGCATTTT.

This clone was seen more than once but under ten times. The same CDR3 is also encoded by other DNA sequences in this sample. CDR3 region: CASSNRGETQYF. The CDR3 coding sequence is TGTGCCAGTTCTAACCGAGGAGAGACCCAGTACTTC. The rearrangement joins TRBV19 to TRBJ2-5; unclear D gene. The germline V gene encodes CDR1 LNHDA and CDR2 SQIVND (reference sequence). V lost 8 bases, J lost 4 bases, and 11 bases lay in between. This CDR3 has 12 residues.

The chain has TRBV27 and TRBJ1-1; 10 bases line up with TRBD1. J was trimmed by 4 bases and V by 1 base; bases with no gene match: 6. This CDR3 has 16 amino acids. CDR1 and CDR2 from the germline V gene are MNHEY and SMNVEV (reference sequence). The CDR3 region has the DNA TGTGCCAGCAGTTTATTGGCGGGACAGGGGCTCACTGAAGCTTTCTTT. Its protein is CASSLLAGQGLTEAFF.